The 8 T cell receptor beta chains given below trace back to one sample, sequenced in a study of T cell changes during pregnancy in multiple sclerosis. Profiled with immunoSEQ multiplex PCR; TCRdb holds only in-frame clones, not every one. The profile shows roughly 87,000 clones, 90% to 95% of them singletons. The sequenced sample was peripheral blood, obtained in the third trimester of pregnancy. These receptors were obtained from a female donor in good health, enrolled as a control in a pregnancy study.

V and J are TRBV19 and TRBJ2-1; 9 nucleotides match TRBD1. V lost 2 bases and J lost 9; bases outside the gene matches: 11. Germline lookup yields CDR1 LNHDA and CDR2 SQIVND (reference sequence). This CDR3 has 16 residues. The CDR3 here is CASSITAGTGSLEQFF. The CDR3 bases are TGTGCCAGTAGTATAACCGCCGGGACAGGGTCCCTTGAGCAGTTCTTC. The full variable domain, with the rest looked up from reference TRBV19 and TRBJ2-1, is DGGITQSPKYLFRKEGQNVTLSCEQNLNHDAMYWYRQDPGQGLRLIYYSQIVNDFQKGDIAEGYSVSREKKESFPLTVTSAQKNPTAFYLCASSITAGTGSLEQFFGPGTRLTVL.

The chain couples TRBV2 to TRBJ1-5; no definite D call. Trimming cost V 6 bases and J 6 bases, with 15 bases left between them. CDR1 is SNHLY and CDR2 is FYNNEI in the germline V gene. The CDR3 runs 14 residues. In DNA, the CDR3 is TGTGCCAGCAGGCCTAAAGGAGGGTCTCAGCCCCAGCATTTT. The encoded protein is CASRPKGGSQPQHF.

The CDR3 DNA reads as TGTGCCAGCTCGGGGACTAGCGGGAGTAACTCCTACAATGAGCAGTTCTTC. This encodes CASSGTSGSNSYNEQFF. The rearrangement uses TRBV7-9 and TRBJ2-1; 14 bases align to TRBD2. Germline lookup yields CDR1 SEHNR and CDR2 FQNEAQ (reference sequence). This CDR3 comprises 17 residues. Trimming removed 8 bases from V and 0 bases from J; junction bases left unmatched: 6.

The genes are TRBV2 and TRBJ1-1; D remains unclear. V gave up 5 bases and J gave up 0 bases, with 10 bases separating them. The germline V gene encodes CDR1 SNHLY and CDR2 FYNNEI. The CDR3 runs to 14 residues. The CDR3 nucleotides are TGTGCCAGCAGTCGGGATTTCATGAACACTGAAGCTTTCTTT. It codes for CASSRDFMNTEAFF.

This rearrangement joins TRBV4-1 to TRBJ2-3; maybe TRBD2 (5 bases). CDR3 size: 16 residues. From germline, CDR1 is MGHRA and CDR2 YSYEKL. The V gene lost 1 base and the J gene lost 8 bases, with 19 bases spanning the gap. As DNA, the CDR3 is TGCGCCAGCAGCCAAGGGGTAGGCGGCGGGTCGGGTACGCAGTATTTT. Amino acid sequence: CASSQGVGGGSGTQYF.

V usage is TRBV28 and J usage is TRBJ1-5; no clear D. V lost 1 base to trimming and J lost 5 bases, with 12 bases between them. Germline V gives CDR1 MDHEN, CDR2 SYDVKM. CDR3 size: 15 residues. The CDR3 here is CASSLLSGADQPQHF. The CDR3 DNA follows: TGTGCCAGCAGTTTATTGTCCGGAGCTGATCAGCCCCAGCATTTT.

The rearrangement joins TRBV25-1 to TRBJ1-1, with 9 bases identical to TRBD1. Per germline, CDR1 MGHDK and CDR2 SYGVNS. The junction had 14 bases not matched to a gene; V was cut back by 7 bases and J by 2 bases. The CDR3 is 17 amino acids. This CDR3 reads CASISRDRARGNTEAFF. In DNA, the CDR3 is TGTGCCAGCATTTCCCGGGACAGGGCGAGAGGAAACACTGAAGCTTTCTTT.

The chain is built from TRBV11-2 and TRBJ1-3; D may be TRBD1 (5 bases). The CDR3 has 16 residues. V shed 3 bases and J shed 0 bases, with 12 bases lying between them. Germline V gene data show CDR1 as SGHAT and CDR2 as FQNNGV. This CDR3 is CASSLVDTSSGNTIYF. In DNA, the CDR3 is TGTGCCAGCAGCTTGGTGGACACAAGCTCTGGAAACACCATATATTTT.